This TCR beta chain was captured by sequencing in a study of post-analysis software for immune sequencing data. Study-level points and caveats: TRBV5-6, TRBV5-1 and TRBV20-1 belonged to a set of a handful of TRBV segments that were more frequent in patients than controls.

Notes on this clonotype: What it binds is not known.

Germline loops: CDR1 MGHRA, CDR2 YSYEKL. The CDR3 has 16 amino acids. The V and J ends lost 0 bases and 1 base respectively, with 10 bases between them. Presence of unique molecular identifiers characterized the TCR beta cDNA libraries. TCRdb reprocessed the PCR reads via MiXCR and lists one record per CDR3 protein. The sample lists about 430,000 distinct CDR3 sequences; about 40% were seen once. This sequence was found in a girl aged 2-10 years with multiple sclerosis. The sample comprised blood. This chain links TRBV4-1 with TRBJ2-4, with D possibly called TRBD1 or TRBD2 (5 bases each). The CDR3 spells CASSQDDRDAKNIQYF. CDR3 in DNA: TGCGCCAGCAGCCAAGATGACCGGGACGCCAAAAACATTCAGTACTTC.